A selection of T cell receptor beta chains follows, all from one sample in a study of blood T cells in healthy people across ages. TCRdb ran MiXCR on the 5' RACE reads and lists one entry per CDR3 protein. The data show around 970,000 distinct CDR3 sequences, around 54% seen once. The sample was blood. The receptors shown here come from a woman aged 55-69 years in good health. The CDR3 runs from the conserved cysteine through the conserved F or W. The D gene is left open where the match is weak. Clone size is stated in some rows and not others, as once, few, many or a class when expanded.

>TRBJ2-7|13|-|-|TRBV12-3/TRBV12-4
CASRIDRPYEQYF
TGTGCCAGCAGGATAGACAGGCCCTACGAGCAGTACTTC
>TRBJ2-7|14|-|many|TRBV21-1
CASSKALQGCEQYF
TGTGCCAGCAGCAAAGCATTACAGGGCTGCGAGCAGTACTTC
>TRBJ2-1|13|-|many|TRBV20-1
CSASHWGENEQFF
TGCAGTGCCTCACATTGGGGGGAAAATGAGCAGTTCTTC
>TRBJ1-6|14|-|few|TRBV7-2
CASSTRDKGSPLHF
TGTGCCAGCAGCACCCGGGACAAAGGTTCACCCCTCCACTTT
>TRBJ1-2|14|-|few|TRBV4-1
CASSQEQGVYGYTF
TGCGCCAGCAGCCAAGAACAGGGAGTCTATGGCTACACCTTC
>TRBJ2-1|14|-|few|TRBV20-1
CSAAAPTTNNEQFF
TGCAGTGCTGCCGCCCCGACGACAAACAATGAGCAGTTCTTC
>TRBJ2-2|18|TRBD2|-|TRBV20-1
CSARGLPRLAGDTGELFF
TGCAGTGCTAGGGGCTTACCGCGACTAGCGGGGGACACCGGGGAGCTGTTTTTT
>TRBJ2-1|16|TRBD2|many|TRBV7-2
CASSSRPSGGDDEQFF
TGTGCCAGCAGCTCGCGTCCTAGCGGGGGGGACGATGAGCAGTTCTTC
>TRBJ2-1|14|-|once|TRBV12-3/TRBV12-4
CASSLSMGHNEQFF
TGTGCCAGCAGTTTGAGTATGGGGCACAATGAGCAGTTCTTC
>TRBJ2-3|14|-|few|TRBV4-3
CASSQEPGTDTQYF
TGTGCCAGCAGCCAAGAGCCCGGGACAGATACGCAGTATTTT
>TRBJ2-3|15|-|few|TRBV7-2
CASSLTHGATDTQYF
TGTGCCAGCAGCTTAACCCATGGCGCCACAGATACGCAGTATTTT
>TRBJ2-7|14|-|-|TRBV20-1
CSARGLVLTYEQYF
TGCAGTGCTAGAGGACTAGTACTAACCTACGAGCAGTACTTC
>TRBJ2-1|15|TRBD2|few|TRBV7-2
CASSWTTSGSNEQFF
TGTGCCAGCAGTTGGACTACTAGCGGGAGCAATGAGCAGTTCTTC
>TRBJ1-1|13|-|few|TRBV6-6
CASSYHRTDEAFF
TGTGCCAGCAGTTACCATAGGACGGATGAAGCTTTCTTT
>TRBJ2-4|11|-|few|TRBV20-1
CSAPGGPIQYF
TGCAGTGCTCCCGGGGGACCCATTCAGTACTTC
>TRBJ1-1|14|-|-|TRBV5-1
CASSAGQKISEAFF
TGCGCCAGCAGCGCGGGACAAAAGATAAGTGAAGCTTTCTTT
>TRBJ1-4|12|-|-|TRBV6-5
CASGIMGGKLFF
TGTGCCAGCGGAATCATGGGGGGAAAACTGTTTTTT
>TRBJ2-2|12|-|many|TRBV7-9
CASSFGTGELFF
TGTGCCAGCAGTTTTGGCACCGGGGAGCTGTTTTTT
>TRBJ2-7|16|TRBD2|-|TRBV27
CASSLGTSGMYNEQYF
TGTGCCAGCAGTTTAGGAACTAGCGGGATGTATAACGAGCAGTACTTC
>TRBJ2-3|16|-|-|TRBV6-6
CASSYSRAGRTDTQYF
TGTGCCAGCAGTTACTCGAGGGCAGGGCGGACAGATACGCAGTATTTT
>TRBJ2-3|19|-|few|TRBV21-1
CASSMRGNFSGRLTDTQYF
TGTGCCAGCAGCATGCGGGGGAACTTTAGCGGGAGGCTCACAGATACGCAGTATTTT
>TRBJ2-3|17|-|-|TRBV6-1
CASSVPPRGPSTDTQYF
TGTGCCAGCAGTGTACCCCCTCGGGGGCCGAGCACAGATACGCAGTATTTT
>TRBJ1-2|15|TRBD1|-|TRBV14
CASSHGQGIYYGYTF
TGTGCCAGCAGCCACGGACAGGGGATCTATTATGGCTACACCTTC
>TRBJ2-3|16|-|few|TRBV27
CASKTLSRGGRDTQYF
TGTGCCAGCAAAACCCTCTCCCGGGGAGGAAGGGATACGCAGTATTTT
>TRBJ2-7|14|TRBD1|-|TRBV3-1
CASSQPRDSHEQYF
TGTGCCAGCAGCCAGCCAAGGGACAGCCACGAGCAGTACTTC
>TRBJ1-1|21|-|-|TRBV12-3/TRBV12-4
CASKPLRAGLISSGSNTEAFF
TGTGCCAGCAAGCCCCTGCGGGCAGGCCTGATCTCCTCTGGATCGAACACTGAAGCTTTCTTT
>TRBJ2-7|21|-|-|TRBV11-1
CASTTEGEIMEDRGRDFEQYF
TGTGCCAGTACGACCGAGGGGGAGATAATGGAAGATAGGGGAAGGGATTTCGAGCAGTACTTC
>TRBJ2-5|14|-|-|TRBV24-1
CATSDPVPGETQYF
TGTGCCACCAGTGATCCGGTCCCGGGGGAGACCCAGTACTTC
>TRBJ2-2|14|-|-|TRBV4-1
CASRYRANTGELFF
TGCGCCAGCAGATATCGCGCGAACACCGGGGAGCTGTTTTTT
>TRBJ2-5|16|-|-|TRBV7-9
CASSFSGVSSAETQYF
TGTGCCAGCAGCTTTTCGGGAGTTAGTTCAGCGGAGACCCAGTACTTC
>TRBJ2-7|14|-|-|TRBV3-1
CASSQALDYYEQYF
TGTGCCAGCAGCCAAGCGTTAGATTACTACGAGCAGTACTTC
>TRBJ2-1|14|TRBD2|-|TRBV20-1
CSVRDWASGNEQFF
TGCAGTGTTAGAGATTGGGCTAGCGGAAATGAGCAGTTCTTC
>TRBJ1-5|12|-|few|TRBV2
CASSLGAQPQHF
TGTGCCAGCAGTTTGGGGGCCCAGCCCCAGCATTTT
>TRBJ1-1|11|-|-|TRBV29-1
CSVVHNTEAFF
TGCAGCGTTGTTCATAACACTGAAGCTTTCTTT
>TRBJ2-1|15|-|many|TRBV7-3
CASSVGASAYNEQFF
TGTGCCAGCAGCGTCGGCGCCTCTGCTTACAATGAGCAGTTCTTC
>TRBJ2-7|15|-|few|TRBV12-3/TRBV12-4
CASSYPGLGLYEQYF
TGTGCCAGCAGTTACCCGGGACTGGGACTCTACGAGCAGTACTTC
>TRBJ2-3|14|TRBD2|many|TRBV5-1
CASSLGGYTDTQYF
TGCGCCAGCAGCCTGGGGGGGTACACAGATACGCAGTATTTT
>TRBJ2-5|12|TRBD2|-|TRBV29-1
CSVGTNQETQYF
TGCAGCGTAGGGACTAACCAAGAGACCCAGTACTTC
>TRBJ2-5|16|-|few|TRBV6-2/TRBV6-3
CASSYSWTPLQETQYF
TGTGCCAGCAGTTACTCATGGACACCCCTACAAGAGACCCAGTACTTC
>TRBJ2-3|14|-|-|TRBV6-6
CASSSGISSDTQYF
TGTGCCAGCAGTTCGGGGATTAGTTCGGATACGCAGTATTTT
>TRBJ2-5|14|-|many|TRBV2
CASSDNREGETQYF
TGTGCCAGCAGTGACAACAGGGAGGGAGAGACCCAGTACTTC
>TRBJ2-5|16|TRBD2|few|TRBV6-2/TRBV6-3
CASSYQLAGGLETQYF
TGTGCCAGCAGTTATCAACTAGCGGGTGGTTTAGAGACCCAGTACTTC
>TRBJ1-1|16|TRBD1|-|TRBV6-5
CASSRLGTALNTEAFF
TGTGCCAGCAGTCGCTTAGGGACAGCCCTGAACACTGAAGCTTTCTTT
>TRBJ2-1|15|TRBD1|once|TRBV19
CASRGTGTGDNEQFF
TGTGCCAGTAGGGGTACCGGGACAGGGGACAATGAGCAGTTCTTC
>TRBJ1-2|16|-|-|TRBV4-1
CASSFQASLANYGYTF
TGCGCCAGCAGCTTCCAGGCGAGCCTTGCGAACTATGGCTACACCTTC
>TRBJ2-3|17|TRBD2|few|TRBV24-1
CATSRPAAGDGRDTQYF
TGTGCCACCAGCCGCCCGGCCGCGGGAGATGGGAGAGATACGCAGTATTTT
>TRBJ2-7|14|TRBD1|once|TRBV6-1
CVSNPGQAACEQYF
TGTGTCAGCAATCCGGGACAGGCGGCCTGCGAGCAGTACTTC
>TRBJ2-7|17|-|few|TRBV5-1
CASSLAPGTPTSYEQYF
TGCGCCAGCAGCTTGGCCCCCGGGACACCGACCTCCTACGAGCAGTACTTC
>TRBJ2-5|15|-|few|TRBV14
CASSPIRTRLETQYF
TGTGCCAGCAGCCCTATACGTACCAGATTGGAGACCCAGTACTTC
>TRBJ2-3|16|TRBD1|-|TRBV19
CASSLLDRAGADTQYF
TGCGCCAGTAGCCTACTAGACAGGGCCGGAGCAGATACGCAGTATTTT